This T cell receptor (beta chain) stems from a study of beta chain features in type 1 diabetes. Study results and limitations: A moderate, significant TCRB CDR3 shortening appeared in type 1 diabetes across four CD4+ subsets.

Germline V CDR1 and CDR2: SGDLS, YYNGEE. V was clipped by 0 bases and J by 8 bases; unmatched bases: 7. CDR3 length equals 16 residues. This clone was counted a few times. Its antigen is as yet unknown. What was sequenced were expressed TCRB transcripts, since all of the isolated RNA had been reverse transcribed. Clones were read by immunoSEQ multiplex PCR, and TCRdb kept only the in-frame ones, dropping some. Among about 900,000 clones, roughly 15% were seen once, and the ten largest hold 0.023%. Sequencing was done on a sample of naive CD4+ T cells from blood. The TCR comes from a woman under 30 in good health. The rearrangement uses TRBV9 and TRBJ2-2; TRBD2 agrees at 10 bases. CDR3 amino acids: CASSVGLAGASGELFF. CDR3 in DNA: TGTGCCAGCAGCGTAGGTCTAGCGGGAGCGTCTGGGGAGCTGTTTTTT.